Described below is a single TCR beta chain sequence and its context. Antigen: not known. TCRdb ran MiXCR on the 5' RACE reads and lists one entry per CDR3 protein. The sample holds hundreds of thousands of distinct CDR3 sequences, about 25% seen once. These data are taken from a study of CD8 T cells in ankylosing spondylitis. Overall study results and limits: Certain motif variants had earlier been reported in reactive arthritis synovial fluid and blood. What appeared characteristic of ankylosing spondylitis blood was a TCR beta motif of seven to nine highly homologous variants. It was reported that disease-linked clones were significantly enriched in matched ankylosing spondylitis synovial fluid.

The CDR3 is made up of 14 amino acids. Germline CDR1 and CDR2: SNHLY and FYNNEI. Trimming stripped 2 bases from V and 4 bases from J, with 11 bases between. Sequencing input: blood, either unsorted or a sorted T cell fraction (not recorded which). The TCR comes from a male donor with ankylosing spondylitis. The chain carries TRBV2 and TRBJ1-1; unclear D gene. The DNA for the CDR3 is TGTGCCAGCAGTGAAAGCCCGCTGGCCACTGAAGCTTTCTTT. Translation: CASSESPLATEAFF.